The entry below gives a single TCR beta chain sequence along with its context. Its antigen is not identified. Expressed TCRB transcripts were sequenced after all isolated RNA was converted to cDNA. The protocol was immunoSEQ multiplex PCR, while the TCRdb copy is restricted to in-frame clones and leaves out a portion. Counted here are a few hundred thousand clones, around 12% occurring once; the ten biggest clones make up 0.01%. The CDR3 length is 14 residues. The germline CDR1 and CDR2 sequences are SGHTA and FQGNSA. J gave up 5 bases and V 3 bases, and 5 bases lay outside the gene matches. This sample was included in a study of beta chain features in type 1 diabetes. Study-wide findings and caveats: Moderate but significant shortening of TCRB CDR3s was recorded in all four CD4+ subsets from Type 1 diabetes patients.

This TCR derives from a woman aged 18-30 years with type 1 diabetes. Specimen: naive CD4+ T cells from blood. The chain joins TRBV7-2 to TRBJ2-7, with TRBD1 matching over 9 bases. This CDR3 reads CASSLGTGSNEQYF. The DNA for the CDR3 is TGTGCCAGCAGCTTGGGGACAGGGTCCAACGAGCAGTACTTC.